This note documents a single T cell receptor beta chain sequence. In the study's own analysis: Estimated nucleated cell counts came from reference gene primer amplification. Some clones are missing from TCRdb's copy, which holds only in-frame ones; the method was immunoSEQ multiplex PCR. V and J calls and clone size are those listed in that table; D and trimming were worked out from the DNA. Among fewer than 150,000 clones listed, more than 75% were seen once. The germline V gene encodes CDR1 MGHRA and CDR2 YSYEKL. This CDR3 spans 14 amino acids. Trimming removed 1 base from V and 9 bases from J; junction bases left unmatched: 7. This sample was taken from a study of blood T cell repertoires in COVID-19. Background on the study: The origin of the acute and convalescent COVID-19 samples was the United States, Italy and Spain. From T cells, B-cell-depleted T cells, or PBMCs came the material, which was cDNA or gDNA.

The V gene is TRBV4-1, the J gene TRBJ1-1, with 8 nucleotides matching TRBD1. Sequenced sample: peripheral blood. The receptor comes from a woman aged 40 to 50 with acute or convalescent COVID-19. The CDR3 here is CASSQAGGTMQAFF. In DNA form, the CDR3 reads TGCGCCAGCAGCCAAGCAGGGGGCACTATGCAAGCTTTCTTT.